Presented here are 24 T cell receptor beta chains from one specimen sequenced in a study of T cell clonotyping in hematopoietic cell transplantation. The method was immunoSEQ multiplex PCR; TCRdb's version includes in-frame clones alone and lacks a portion of them. Of 2,000 to 2,500 clones in the sample, 85% to 95% were seen once. Sequenced sample: peripheral blood mononuclear cells. The receptors stem from a man aged 45-60 years in good health. Some clones in this sample may be carry-over from other donors' samples.

V is TRBV7-2 and J is TRBJ1-1, with D hard to call. The CDR3 has 13 residues. With 5 bases removed from V and 6 bases from J, the gap between germline ends came to 13 bases. In germline, CDR1 is SGHTA, CDR2 FQGNSA. CDR3 in amino acids: CASSREGRAEAFF. The CDR3 DNA reads TGTGCCAGCAGCCGGGAGGGAAGGGCTGAAGCTTTCTTT.

This clone was seen just once. The rearrangement uses TRBV6-5 and TRBJ1-1; D gene ambiguous. CDR3 length: 13 residues. V was shortened by 0 bases and J by 10 bases, with 12 bases between the two germline ends. The germline CDR1 and CDR2 sequences are MNHEY and SVGAGI. The CDR3: CASSYSLGRRAFF. DNA for the CDR3: TGTGCCAGCAGTTACTCGTTAGGACGGAGAGCTTTCTTT.

This clone was seen only once. The chain links TRBV4-3 to TRBJ1-5; D ambiguous. V was cut by 4 bases and J by 2 bases, with 6 bases left in between. This CDR3 comprises 13 residues. CDR1 and CDR2 from the germline V gene are LGHNA and YSLEER. The CDR3 is CASSLGRNQPQHF. The CDR3 nucleotides are TGCGCCAGCAGCCTTGGCCGCAATCAGCCCCAGCATTTT.

The chain links TRBV30 to TRBJ1-6; D is unresolved. V was trimmed by 4 bases and J by 7 bases, leaving 11 bases between them. Germline V CDR1 and CDR2: GTSNPN, SVGIG (reference sequence). The CDR3 contains 13 residues. The CDR3 DNA is TGTGCCTGGACAGTGGCAGGAAATTCACCCCTCCACTTT. Protein product: CAWTVAGNSPLHF.

The rearrangement joins TRBV7-3 to TRBJ2-1, with D possibly called TRBD1 or TRBD2 (6 bases each). V shed 5 bases and J shed 2 bases, with 13 bases lying between them. This CDR3 spans 15 amino acids. Germline lookup yields CDR1 SGHTA and CDR2 FQGTGA. The CDR3 loop is CASSLLGGPYNEQFF. The CDR3 DNA sequence: TGTGCCAGCAGCCTCCTGGGGGGCCCCTACAATGAGCAGTTCTTC.

This chain connects TRBV6-5 to TRBJ2-3; D gene ambiguous. CDR1 is MNHEY, CDR2 SVGAGI, per germline. V lost 5 bases, J lost 6 bases, and 9 bases lay in between. CDR3 size: 12 residues. CDR3 in DNA: TGTGCCAGCAGTGACATTTACGATACGCAGTATTTT. Amino acids: CASSDIYDTQYF.

The chain joins TRBV5-1 to TRBJ1-2; tentatively, D is TRBD1 (6 bases). Germline CDR1 SGHRS, CDR2 YFSETQ. The CDR3 totals 14 residues. Trimming pared 0 bases from V and 3 bases from J, leaving 9 bases between. This CDR3 reads CASSLEDSYYGYTF. For the CDR3, the DNA is TGCGCCAGCAGCTTGGAGGACAGCTACTATGGCTACACCTTC.

V gene TRBV6-4 combines with J gene TRBJ1-1; 9 bases are a match to TRBD1. V shed 4 bases and J 6 bases; nucleotides not matched to a gene: 6. The CDR3 loop spans 14 amino acids. Germline V gene lookup returns CDR1 MRHNA and CDR2 SNTAGT. CDR3 sequence (DNA): TGTGCCAGCAGTGCCGTACAGGGGGCCTCTGAAGCTTTCTTT. It is translated as CASSAVQGASEAFF.

The rearrangement links TRBV9 to TRBJ2-6; D is unresolved. Trimming pared 0 bases from V and 4 bases from J, leaving 5 bases between. Germline loops: CDR1 SGDLS, CDR2 YYNGEE. CDR3 length: 14 amino acids. CDR3 DNA sequence: TGTGCCAGCAGCGTAGTTTCGGGGGCCAACGTCCTGACTTTC. This codes for CASSVVSGANVLTF.

The chain carries TRBV7-8 and TRBJ2-1; 9 bases fit TRBD2. Looked up from germline, CDR1 is SGHVS and CDR2 is FQNEAQ. CDR3 length: 15 residues. The V and J ends lost 5 bases and 10 bases, in that order; junction bases with no gene match: 12. This CDR3 is CASSPSGGGAGEQFF. The DNA of the CDR3 is TGTGCCAGCAGCCCCTCCGGCGGGGGGGCCGGCGAGCAGTTCTTC. Supplemented by reference TRBV7-8 and TRBJ2-1, the full variable domain reads GAGVSQSPRYKVAKRGQDVALRCDPISGHVSLFWYQQALGQGPEFLTYFQNEAQLDKSGLPSDRFFAERPEGSVSTLKIQRTQQEDSAVYLCASSPSGGGAGEQFFGPGTRLTVL.

In its sample, this clone was seen once. The CDR3 DNA is TGCGCCAGCAGCCAAGATCCACCCCTAGCAGGATTGCCCTACGAGCAGTACTTC. Translating gives CASSQDPPLAGLPYEQYF. V is TRBV4-3 and J is TRBJ2-7, with D possibly being TRBD2 (5 bases). The germline gives CDR1 LGHNA, CDR2 YSLEER. There are 18 residues in the CDR3. Deletions cut 0 bases from V and 2 bases from J, with 20 bases between.

The V gene is TRBV29-1, the J gene TRBJ1-5, with TRBD1 as a possible D gene (5 bases). Germline CDR1 reads SQVTM; CDR2 reads ANQGSEA. The CDR3 is made up of 13 amino acids. Trimming left V 4 bases short and J 4 bases short, with 11 bases between. As DNA, the CDR3 is TGCAGCGTTGGCGACAGTAGGAATCAGCCCCAGCATTTT. Translated: CSVGDSRNQPQHF.

The sample holds one count of this clone. The J gene is TRBJ1-6, the V gene TRBV27; D perhaps matches TRBD1 (6 bases). The CDR3 sequence is 15 residues long. The germline gives CDR1 MNHEY, CDR2 SMNVEV (reference sequence). The ends were cut back, 3 bases at V and 7 bases at J, with 13 bases in the middle. This CDR3 reads CASSFPGQRNSPLHF. CDR3 in DNA: TGTGCCAGCAGTTTCCCGGGACAAAGAAATTCACCCCTCCACTTT.

This chain connects TRBV27 to TRBJ1-5; 7 bases agree with TRBD1. The CDR3 is 14 residues long. Trimming removed 5 bases from V and 3 bases from J; junction bases left unmatched: 4. Germline V gene data show CDR1 as MNHEY and CDR2 as SMNVEV (reference sequence). The CDR3 here is CASSVRGANQPQHF. The CDR3 coding sequence is TGTGCCAGCAGTGTCAGGGGGGCCAATCAGCCCCAGCATTTT.

The chain joins TRBV6-4 to TRBJ2-1, with 10 bases fitting TRBD1. CDR1 MRHNA and CDR2 SNTAGT come from the germline V gene. Unmatched junction bases numbered 2, after V lost 3 bases and J lost 6 bases. This CDR3 region has 14 residues. DNA of the CDR3: TGTGCCAGCAGTGAAGGGACAGGGGCCAATGAGCAGTTCTTC. Translation gives CASSEGTGANEQFF.

Here the CDR3 reads CASSESQHADIQYF. CDR3 sequence (DNA): TGTGCCAGCAGTGAAAGTCAGCATGCGGACATTCAGTACTTC. This chain uses TRBV6-1 with TRBJ2-4; D uncertain. In germline, CDR1 is MNHNS, CDR2 SASEGT. V dropped 2 bases and J dropped 8 bases, with 13 bases sitting between them. This CDR3 comprises 14 residues.

The chain is built from TRBV10-3 and TRBJ2-6; 8 bases are shared with TRBD1. The CDR3 runs 16 residues. Germline loops: CDR1 ENHRY, CDR2 SYGVKD. Trimming cost V 4 bases and J 2 bases; bases outside gene matches: 4. Written as DNA, the CDR3 is TGTGCCATCAGTGGCCAGGGGGCTGCTGGGGCCAACGTCCTGACTTTC. Protein: CAISGQGAAGANVLTF.

The chain joins TRBV2 to TRBJ1-2; 7 positions match TRBD1. Trimming at V came to 6 bases and at J to 4 bases, leaving 11 bases not matched to a gene. Germline V gene data show CDR1 as SNHLY and CDR2 as FYNNEI. CDR3 size: 15 residues. CDR3 sequence (DNA): TGTGCCAGCAGGGAGGGGGCGGGCGGGATCTATGGCTACACCTTC. Amino acids: CASREGAGGIYGYTF.

The V and J genes are TRBV5-5 and TRBJ2-7; D may be TRBD1 (6 bases). Trimming stripped 1 base from V and 2 bases from J, with 16 bases between. This CDR3 region has 16 residues. Germline assignment: CDR1 SGHKS and CDR2 YYEKEE (reference sequence). The CDR3 loop is CASSLNPSGDPYEQYF. For the CDR3, the DNA is TGTGCCAGCAGCTTGAATCCCTCAGGGGACCCCTACGAGCAGTACTTC.

Details on this clone: This may come from a read error, since a much larger clone is one base off. The chain employs TRBV19 and TRBJ1-5; D call uncertain. The CDR3 has 12 residues. Germline V CDR1 and CDR2: LNHDA, SQIVND (reference sequence). The CDR3 DNA reads as TGTGCCAGTGGTATAGGGATTCAGCCCCAGCATTTT. Amino acids: CASGIGIQPQHF.

The gene calls are TRBV9 and TRBJ1-4; D uncertain. V dropped 3 bases and J dropped 5 bases, with 14 bases sitting between them. There are 15 residues in the CDR3. Germline values: CDR1 SGDLS, CDR2 YYNGEE. The CDR3 bases are TGTGCCAGCAGCGAGCCCCTTGGAGGGAATGAAAAACTGTTTTTT. Amino acids: CASSEPLGGNEKLFF.

The chain recombines TRBV2 with TRBJ1-6; D perhaps matches TRBD1 (5 bases). Between the trimmed V and J ends, which lost 3 bases and 10 bases, there was a span of 16 bases. Germline CDR1 reads SNHLY; CDR2 reads FYNNEI. The CDR3 contains 15 residues. CDR3 nucleotide sequence: TGTGCCAGCAGTGAGATCGGGGCCCACAAATCACCCCTCCACTTT. The encoded protein is CASSEIGAHKSPLHF.

The chain has TRBV19 and TRBJ1-2; D not resolved. This CDR3 spans 15 amino acids. V shed 3 bases and J shed 6 bases, with 17 bases lying between them. Germline V CDR1 and CDR2: LNHDA, SQIVND (reference sequence). The CDR3 DNA sequence: TGTGCCAGTAGTATTGGAGGGTTTCCTTCGGATGGCTACACCTTC. Residues: CASSIGGFPSDGYTF.

The chain combines TRBV5-4 with TRBJ1-4; D is undetermined. The CDR3 consists of 12 residues. Germline CDR1 and CDR2: SGHNT and YYREEE (reference sequence). The V and J ends lost 1 base and 8 bases respectively, with 6 bases between them. In DNA, the CDR3 is TGTGCCAGCAGCTTGTTGGGCGAAAAACTGTTTTTT. Protein: CASSLLGEKLFF.